Each of the 9 T cell receptor beta chains below was sequenced from the same sample in a study of blood T cell repertoires in COVID-19 (dated by TCRdb to the early 2020s). Receptor amplification or capture employed the immunoSEQ multiplex PCR assay. Here the immuneACCESS table is served through TCRdb, limited to in-frame sequences with V and J called. Missing clones are a known gap in these copies; in checked studies unresolved V genes cover under half, and the rest lacks a known reason. The table for this sample lists some 350,000 clones; more than 85% of them were counted only once. About 2.7% of the sample lies in the top ten. The sample consisted of PBMCs or T cells enriched from blood (not recorded which). These receptors originate from a woman under 40 who had recovered from COVID-19.

This chain connects TRBV2 to TRBJ1-1, with D perhaps TRBD1 (6 bases). The CDR3 is 15 amino acids. Germline assignment: CDR1 SNHLY and CDR2 FYNNEI. Trimming pared 7 bases from V and 0 bases from J, leaving 15 bases between. The CDR3 DNA follows: TGTGCCAGCATGCTAAGTAGGGGGATGAACACTGAAGCTTTCTTT. Translating gives CASMLSRGMNTEAFF. The entire variable domain, with the rest obtained from reference TRBV2 and TRBJ1-1, is as follows: EPEVTQTPSHQVTQMGQEVILRCVPISNHLYFYWYRQILGQKVEFLVSFYNNEISEKSEIFDDQFSVERPDGSNFTLKIRSTKLEDSAMYFCASMLSRGMNTEAFFGQGTRLTVV.

This chain joins TRBV10-3 and TRBJ2-7, with TRBD2 identical over 9 bases. Germline CDR1 and CDR2: ENHRY and SYGVKD. V shed 0 bases, J shed 3 bases, and the junction held 9 bases outside the gene matches. The CDR3 is made up of 17 amino acids. Here the CDR3 DNA reads TGTGCCATCAGTGAGTCGGGTAGCGGGAGACACAACTACGAGCAGTACTTC. Residues: CAISESGSGRHNYEQYF.

J is TRBJ1-3 and V is TRBV7-2; D is ambiguous. The germline gives CDR1 SGHTA, CDR2 FQGNSA. The CDR3 contains 12 residues. The germline V and J ends were trimmed by 3 bases and 8 bases, with 8 bases remaining between them. In DNA form, the CDR3 reads TGTGCCAGCAGCTTGGGCAGAGACACCATATATTTT. It encodes CASSLGRDTIYF.

J is TRBJ2-1 and V is TRBV4-1, with 9 bases aligning to TRBD2. CDR1 is MGHRA and CDR2 is YSYEKL in the germline V gene. CDR3 length: 14 amino acids. J was trimmed by 8 bases and V by 4 bases; bases with no gene match: 6. CDR3 region: CASSLAGAGDEQFF. The CDR3 bases are TGCGCCAGCAGCCTAGCGGGAGCTGGTGATGAGCAGTTCTTC.

The chain uses TRBV28 and TRBJ1-5; a possible D gene is TRBD1 (5 bases). Germline CDR1 and CDR2: MDHEN and SYDVKM. CDR3 size: 14 residues. V was pared by 6 bases and J by 7 bases, with 16 bases between. The CDR3 DNA follows: TGTGCCAGCAGGGATCCAGGGTTGGGGCAGCCCCAGCATTTT. Protein sequence: CASRDPGLGQPQHF.

The chain uses TRBV9 and TRBJ2-3, with TRBD2 identical over 7 bases. CDR1 SGDLS and CDR2 YYNGEE come from the germline V gene. The CDR3 has 14 residues. V gave up 0 bases and J gave up 4 bases; unmatched junction bases: 2. The CDR3 DNA reads TGTGCCAGCAGCGTAGGCGGGGGACCAGATACGCAGTATTTT. Amino acids: CASSVGGGPDTQYF.

The chain uses TRBV21-1 and TRBJ1-5; the table calls TRBD1, which could not be checked here. TRBV21-1 is tagged as a pseudogene. The CDR3 consists of 15 residues. The CDR3 nucleotides read TGTGCCAGCAGCAGGGTTGACAGCCGCAATCAGCCCCAGCATTTT. Translated: CASSRVDSRNQPQHF.

A single count supports this clone. This sequence joins TRBV30 and TRBJ2-7, with 9 bases fitting TRBD2. V was clipped by 0 bases and J by 2 bases; unmatched bases: 5. The CDR3 totals 15 residues. Germline CDR1 and CDR2: GTSNPN and SVGIG (reference sequence). The CDR3 coding sequence is TGTGCCTGGAGTGTGAATAGCGGGAGCGCCTACGAGCAGTACTTC. Translating gives CAWSVNSGSAYEQYF.

The chain employs TRBV14 and TRBJ2-3; no definite D call. The CDR3 runs to 15 residues. In germline, CDR1 is SGHDN, CDR2 FVKESK. Trimming left V 4 bases short and J 1 base short, with 12 bases between. The CDR3 DNA sequence: TGTGCCAGCAGCCTGGTCCACCAGGGCACAGATACGCAGTATTTT. Residues: CASSLVHQGTDTQYF.